Below, 18 T cell receptor beta chains from the same sample are listed, as sequenced in a study of CD8 T cells in Susac syndrome. A quantity of roughly 0.5 to 1 ug RNA underwent reverse transcription using random hexamers. TCRdb independently ran MiXCR on the immunoSEQ multiplex PCR reads; one entry per CDR3 protein. This sample has some 130,000 distinct CDR3 sequences, with over 80% found just once. The specimen sequenced was CD8+ T cells from PBMCs. All receptors derive from a human donor with multiple sclerosis.

CDR3 in amino acids: CAWAVDIRQTQYF. Here the CDR3 DNA reads TGTGCCTGGGCCGTGGACATTCGTCAGACCCAGTACTTC. V gene TRBV30 combines with J gene TRBJ2-5, with D possibly matching TRBD1 (5 bases). The length of the CDR3 is 13 residues. Trimming took off 5 bases at V and 6 bases at J, with 16 bases between the two ends. The germline CDR1 and CDR2 sequences are GTSNPN and SVGIG (reference sequence).

The rearrangement links TRBV19 to TRBJ2-7; no reliable D call. Germline V gene lookup returns CDR1 LNHDA and CDR2 SQIVND (reference sequence). This CDR3 has 14 residues. V dropped 1 base and J dropped 4 bases, with 11 bases sitting between them. This CDR3 reads CASSIVPWDYEQYF. In nucleotides, the CDR3 is TGTGCCAGTAGTATAGTTCCGTGGGATTACGAGCAGTACTTC.

CDR3 DNA sequence: TGTGCCAGCTTCACCTTCTCCTACGAGCAGTACTTC. The encoded protein is CASFTFSYEQYF. V gene TRBV6-5 combines with J gene TRBJ2-7, with D hard to call. Trimming removed 8 bases from V and 0 bases from J, with 8 bases in between. Germline V CDR1 and CDR2: MNHEY, SVGAGI. The CDR3 runs 12 residues.

V is TRBV6-5 and J is TRBJ2-7; D ambiguous. V gave up 3 bases and J gave up 5 bases, with 17 bases separating them. Germline-derived CDR1 and CDR2 are MNHEY and SVGAGI. CDR3 size: 15 residues. CDR3 bases: TGTGCCAGCAGTTATAGAATACCGTCGGGCCACGAGCAGTACTTC. Translating it yields CASSYRIPSGHEQYF.

The rearrangement uses TRBV12-3 or TRBV12-4 and TRBJ2-2; D gene unclear. The CDR3 runs to 13 residues. V dropped 6 bases and J dropped 1 base, with 6 bases sitting between them. The CDR3 protein is CASRTENTGELFF. The DNA of the CDR3 is TGTGCCAGCAGGACGGAGAACACCGGGGAGCTGTTTTTT.

This clonotype was seen a few times. The chain joins TRBV19 to TRBJ1-1; possibly TRBD1 for D (5 bases). Germline V gene lookup returns CDR1 LNHDA and CDR2 SQIVND (reference sequence). This CDR3 has 15 amino acids. Between the trimmed V and J ends, which lost 7 bases and 4 bases, there was a span of 19 bases. CDR3 bases: TGTGCCAGTATTCTCATCCAGGGAAGTGGCACTGAAGCTTTCTTT. Residues: CASILIQGSGTEAFF.

This chain links TRBV25-1 with TRBJ2-1; D remains ambiguous. From germline, CDR1 is MGHDK and CDR2 SYGVNS. This CDR3 is 13 amino acids long. The ends were cut back, 2 bases at V and 9 bases at J, with 11 bases in the middle. The CDR3 sequence is CASSEGAQTEQFF. Here the CDR3 DNA reads TGTGCCAGCAGTGAAGGCGCCCAAACTGAGCAGTTCTTC.

The rearrangement links TRBV27 to TRBJ2-1; 7 bases map to TRBD1. V dropped 4 bases and J dropped 4; count of bases not matched to a gene: 10. This CDR3 is built from 16 residues. Germline CDR1 reads MNHEY; CDR2 reads SMNVEV (reference sequence). The CDR3 region has the DNA TGTGCCAGCAGTTCTTCTAGGGGACAGAAATACAATGAGCAGTTCTTC. This translates into CASSSSRGQKYNEQFF.

CDR3 DNA: TGTGCCAGCAGCTTCCGAGGGGGACAGGGGGGACCGTATGGCTACACCTTC. It specifies CASSFRGGQGGPYGYTF. This sequence joins TRBV11-2 and TRBJ1-2; 11 bases are a match to TRBD1. The V gene's germline CDR1 is SGHAT and CDR2 FQNNGV. V dropped 3 bases and J dropped 5; count of bases not matched to a gene: 11. This CDR3 has 17 amino acids.

The chain carries TRBV11-2 and TRBJ2-3; 11 nucleotides line up with TRBD2. The ends lost 4 bases at V and 6 bases at J; junction bases unmatched: 9. The CDR3 has 16 amino acids. Germline V gene lookup returns CDR1 SGHAT and CDR2 FQNNGV. The CDR3 nucleotides read TGTGCCAGCAGCTCAGGTATAGCGGGGGGGCCGGATACGCAGTATTTT. This translates into CASSSGIAGGPDTQYF.

This clonotype was recorded a few times. The J gene is TRBJ1-1, the V gene TRBV6-1, with D uncertain. CDR1 MNHNS and CDR2 SASEGT come from the germline V gene. The ends were cut back, 10 bases at V and 0 bases at J, with 6 bases in the middle. CDR3 size: 11 residues. The CDR3: CATRVNTEAFF. In nucleotides, the CDR3 is TGTGCCACCCGGGTGAACACTGAAGCTTTCTTT.

The chain joins TRBV20-1 to TRBJ2-1, with 8 bases matching TRBD2. Germline CDR1 and CDR2: DFQATT and SNEGSKA (reference sequence). After removal of 3 bases from V and 7 bases from J, the junction contained 8 bases not matched to a gene. This CDR3 is built from 14 residues. The CDR3 loop is CSASRVSGVNEQFF. The CDR3 DNA is TGCAGTGCTAGTCGGGTTAGCGGGGTTAATGAGCAGTTCTTC.

Here the CDR3 DNA reads TGTGCTAGTTCCGACCCCGTCGCGGGCGCTGAAGCTTTCTTT. Translating it yields CASSDPVAGAEAFF. This rearrangement joins TRBV12-5 to TRBJ1-1; D remains ambiguous. Germline V gives CDR1 LGHNT, CDR2 FRNRAP. The CDR3 totals 14 residues. V was shortened by 8 bases and J by 6 bases, with 19 bases between the two germline ends.

V usage is TRBV29-1 and J usage is TRBJ1-2, with D uncertain. Germline loops: CDR1 SQVTM, CDR2 ANQGSEA. There are 12 residues in the CDR3. Trimming removed 4 bases at V and 4 bases at J, with 10 bases between. CDR3 in amino acids: CSVAGPSYGYTF. In DNA form, the CDR3 reads TGCAGCGTTGCTGGACCGAGCTATGGCTACACCTTC.

V is TRBV19 and J is TRBJ1-1, with D unclear. V shed 4 bases and J shed 4 bases, with 19 bases lying between them. This CDR3 is 16 amino acids long. Germline V gene sequence: CDR1 LNHDA, CDR2 SQIVND (reference sequence). CDR3: CASSSFGSEFSTEAFF. CDR3 coding DNA: TGTGCCAGTAGTAGTTTTGGGTCCGAATTTAGCACTGAAGCTTTCTTT.

This clonotype was seen just once. The chain has TRBV20-1 and TRBJ2-1; the D gene is possibly TRBD2 (5 bases). Germline CDR1 is DFQATT and CDR2 is SNEGSKA (reference sequence). The CDR3 totals 17 residues. Trimming left V 5 bases short and J 1 base short, with 21 bases between. CDR3 nucleotides: TGCAGTGCTGCCTCCCCTTTGGGTAGCGCTTCCTACAATGAGCAGTTCTTC. Its protein is CSAASPLGSASYNEQFF.

The genes are TRBV7-8 and TRBJ1-1, with 10 bases lining up with TRBD1. This CDR3 has 13 amino acids. V dropped 5 bases and J dropped 6; count of bases not matched to a gene: 3. Looked up from germline, CDR1 is SGHVS and CDR2 is FQNEAQ. The CDR3 region is CASSPGQGAEAFF. CDR3 in DNA: TGTGCCAGCAGCCCCGGACAGGGGGCTGAAGCTTTCTTT. The entire variable domain, with the rest obtained from reference TRBV7-8 and TRBJ1-1, is as follows: GAGVSQSPRYKVAKRGQDVALRCDPISGHVSLFWYQQALGQGPEFLTYFQNEAQLDKSGLPSDRFFAERPEGSVSTLKIQRTQQEDSAVYLCASSPGQGAEAFFGQGTRLTVV.

This chain uses TRBV7-9 with TRBJ2-1; D is unclear. Germline lookup yields CDR1 SEHNR and CDR2 FQNEAQ (reference sequence). The CDR3 sequence is 13 residues long. V lost 5 bases and J lost 5, with 10 bases in between. In DNA, the CDR3 is TGTGCCAGCAGCCACAGTCTGGACAATGAGCAGTTCTTC. As protein: CASSHSLDNEQFF.